What follows are 4 T cell receptor beta chains derived from one specimen sequenced in a study of blood T cells in healthy people across ages. The second PCR ran about 6 to 12 cycles with a sample-barcoded 5' primer and J-beta primers. One entry per CDR3 protein, called by TCRdb with MiXCR from the 5' RACE reads. The table has about 1.6 million distinct CDR3 sequences, around 35% seen once. The sequenced sample consisted of blood. Source of these receptors: a woman aged 25 to 39 in good health.

The table lists this clonotype with a few counts. CDR3 protein: CASSFNVGTGKKAFF. DNA of the CDR3: TGTGCCAGCAGCTTCAACGTCGGGACAGGAAAAAAAGCTTTCTTT. This chain links TRBV7-9 with TRBJ1-1, with 8 bases identical to TRBD1. CDR3 length equals 15 residues. Germline lookup yields CDR1 SEHNR and CDR2 FQNEAQ (reference sequence). The V gene end was trimmed by 3 bases and the J gene end by 9 bases; junction bases not matched to a gene: 12.

The chain joins TRBV20-1 to TRBJ2-5, with 7 bases lining up with TRBD1. This CDR3 region has 13 residues. CDR1 is DFQATT, CDR2 SNEGSKA, per germline (reference sequence). With 7 bases clipped from V and 2 bases from J, the junction kept 7 bases outside the gene matches. The CDR3 DNA is TGCAGTGGGGCCGGGACAGAACAAGAGACCCAGTACTTC. This translates into CSGAGTEQETQYF.

This clonotype was counted at least ten times. The chain uses TRBV7-2 and TRBJ2-1, with TRBD2 identical over 12 bases. With 3 bases clipped from V and 6 bases from J, the junction kept 3 bases outside the gene matches. CDR3 length: 15 residues. CDR1 and CDR2 from the germline V gene are SGHTA and FQGNSA. In DNA form, the CDR3 reads TGTGCCAGCAGCTTGGGACTAGCGGGCCTCAATGAGCAGTTCTTC. Translation gives CASSLGLAGLNEQFF.

This clonotype was picked up many times. The rearrangement uses TRBV4-1 and TRBJ2-7, with no clear D. Germline values: CDR1 MGHRA, CDR2 YSYEKL. This CDR3 is 14 amino acids long. The V end lost 1 base, the J end lost 2 bases, and 9 bases lay between the germline ends. The CDR3 sequence is CASSQVALAYEQYF. DNA for the CDR3: TGCGCCAGCAGCCAAGTTGCTCTGGCCTACGAGCAGTACTTC.